The 22 T cell receptor beta chains given below trace back to one sample, sequenced in a study of immune heterogeneity within non-small cell lung tumors. CDR3 of TCR beta was amplified by multiplex PCR that used 32 V and 13 J primers. MiXCR, applied by TCRdb to the multiplex PCR reads, yields one record per CDR3 protein. This table holds 30,000 to 40,000 distinct CDR3 sequences, 28% found once. Genomic DNA from bulk tumor acted as the template, and roughly 0.55 ug was loaded per sample. Spaced far apart, several biopsies were taken from each primary tumor during surgery. With untreated, newly diagnosed non-small cell lung cancer, the patients went on to undergo curative surgery. Sequenced sample: lung tumor tissue. All receptors derive from a man in his forties with non-small cell lung cancer.

This clonotype was found many times. The chain combines TRBV19 with TRBJ1-6; D is perhaps TRBD1 (6 bases). Between the trimmed V and J ends, which lost 6 bases and 6 bases, there was a span of 12 bases. The germline gives CDR1 LNHDA, CDR2 SQIVND (reference sequence). This CDR3 is built from 14 residues. The CDR3 nucleotides are TGTGCCAGTAGCCACAGGGAGATTAATTCACCCCTCCACTTT. As protein: CASSHREINSPLHF.

V is TRBV20-1 and J is TRBJ2-4, with unresolved D. The CDR3 runs 14 residues. Trimming stripped 5 bases from V and 3 bases from J, with 14 bases between. The germline gives CDR1 DFQATT, CDR2 SNEGSKA (reference sequence). The CDR3 region has the DNA TGCAGTGCTGCCGACAAAGTAGTCAAAAACATTCAGTACTTC. The encoded protein is CSAADKVVKNIQYF.

This clonotype has ten or more counts. The V and J genes are TRBV20-1 and TRBJ2-7, with TRBD2 identical over 10 bases. This CDR3 spans 15 amino acids. V shed 0 bases, J shed 4 bases, and the junction held 6 bases outside the gene matches. The germline CDR1 and CDR2 sequences are DFQATT and SNEGSKA (reference sequence). CDR3 coding DNA: TGCAGTGCTAGAGACCCTAGCGGGAGTGATTACGAGCAGTACTTC. It is translated as CSARDPSGSDYEQYF.

This clonotype has a handful of counts. The chain is built from TRBV9 and TRBJ2-1, with 8 bases identical to TRBD1. Germline-derived CDR1 and CDR2 are SGDLS and YYNGEE. This CDR3 comprises 17 residues. The V segment lost 3 bases and the J segment 0 bases; nucleotides outside the gene matches: 8. The CDR3 sequence: CASSAGRQGSSYNEQFF. DNA of the CDR3: TGTGCCAGCAGCGCGGGCCGACAGGGGAGCTCCTACAATGAGCAGTTCTTC.

This clonotype was seen repeatedly, ten times or more. The chain combines TRBV19 with TRBJ1-2; D perhaps matches TRBD1 (6 bases). Germline values: CDR1 LNHDA, CDR2 SQIVND (reference sequence). Trimming stripped 3 bases from V and 6 bases from J, with 17 bases between. The CDR3 runs 15 residues. The CDR3 is CASSMLQGIGDGYTF. The CDR3 coding sequence is TGTGCCAGTAGTATGTTGCAGGGGATAGGCGATGGCTACACCTTC.

In this sample, this clonotype turned up a few times. One junction end does not reproduce the germline sequence, and a read error may be involved. V and J are TRBV7-9 and TRBJ2-2; 11 bases are a match to TRBD2. The CDR3 contains 15 residues. The germline V gene encodes CDR1 SEHNR and CDR2 FQNEAQ (reference sequence). The CDR3 region has the DNA TGTGCCAGCAGCTTTTCTAGCGGGAGGACTGGGGAGCTGTCTTTT. This encodes CASSFSSGRTGELSF.

V is TRBV11-3 and J is TRBJ2-7, with D perhaps TRBD1 (6 bases). CDR1 is SGHNT, CDR2 YENEEA, per germline. V was shortened by 5 bases and J by 2 bases, with 10 bases between the two germline ends. This CDR3 region has 13 residues. As DNA, the CDR3 is TGTGCCAGCAGCCCCAGGACAGCCTACGAGCAGTACTTC. Translation gives CASSPRTAYEQYF. Combining the CDR3 with reference TRBV11-3 and TRBJ2-7 gives the whole variable domain EAGVVQSPRYKIIEKKQPVAFWCNPISGHNTLYWYLQNLGQGPELLIRYENEEAVDDSQLPKDRFSAERLKGVDSTLKIQPAELGDSAVYLCASSPRTAYEQYFGPGTRLTVT.

This clonotype is classed as medium-sized. The gene calls are TRBV2 and TRBJ2-3; the match to TRBD2 covers 16 bases. The germline CDR1 and CDR2 sequences are SNHLY and FYNNEI. The ends lost 3 bases at V and 6 bases at J; junction bases unmatched: 9. CDR3 length equals 18 residues. CDR3 protein: CASSEEPGLAGGPDTQYF. The CDR3 region has the DNA TGTGCCAGCAGTGAGGAACCGGGACTAGCGGGAGGGCCGGATACGCAGTATTTT.

The chain recombines TRBV7-9 with TRBJ2-7, with TRBD2 identical over 9 bases. This CDR3 is built from 13 residues. Losses at the gene ends were 3 bases for V and 5 bases for J; bases not matched to a gene: 2. Per germline, CDR1 SEHNR and CDR2 FQNEAQ (reference sequence). CDR3 sequence (DNA): TGTGCCAGCAGCTTCCAGCGGGAGGACGAGCAGTACTTC. This codes for CASSFQREDEQYF.

On this clonotype: Lacking the conserved final phenylalanine or tryptophan, this CDR3 likely reflects a read error. The genes are TRBV20-1 and TRBJ1-6, with 10 bases matching TRBD1. In germline, CDR1 is DFQATT, CDR2 SNEGSKA (reference sequence). V was clipped by 0 bases and J by 8 bases; unmatched bases: 1. This CDR3 comprises 14 residues. The CDR3 is CSAREGTGDSPLHL. The CDR3 region has the DNA TGCAGTGCTAGAGAGGGGACAGGGGATTCACCCCTCCACTTA.

Concerning this clonotype itself: This could be a read error, since a much larger clone is one nucleotide away. The chain employs TRBV2 and TRBJ1-5; D gene uncertain. The V and J ends lost 5 bases and 3 bases respectively, with 11 bases between them. Germline CDR1 is SNHLY and CDR2 is FYNNEI. This CDR3 contains 14 residues. For the CDR3, the DNA is TGTGCCAGCAGTACCGGGAGCGCCAATCAGCCCCAGCATTTT. This gives the protein CASSTGSANQPQHF.

This clonotype appeared many times. The rearrangement uses TRBV27 and TRBJ1-5; D not certain. Germline CDR1 is MNHEY and CDR2 is SMNVEV (reference sequence). This CDR3 has 13 amino acids. Trimming removed 2 bases at V and 3 bases at J, with 5 bases between. CDR3 region: CASSLQHNQPQHF. The CDR3 nucleotides read TGTGCCAGCAGTTTACAGCACAATCAGCCCCAGCATTTT.

The sample holds a few counts of this clonotype. The CDR3 bases are TGTGCCAGCAGCCAGAGTGGTTGGGGGAACACCGGGGAGCTGTTTTTT. As protein: CASSQSGWGNTGELFF. This chain connects TRBV3-1 to TRBJ2-2; D remains ambiguous. This CDR3 region has 16 residues. The ends were cut back, 3 bases at V and 1 base at J, with 12 bases in the middle. The germline CDR1 and CDR2 sequences are LGHDT and YNNKEL (reference sequence).

Sample share makes this clonotype medium-sized (0.01 to 0.1%). This chain joins TRBV7-3 and TRBJ1-3; D ambiguous. The ends were cut back, 3 bases at V and 0 bases at J, with 0 bases in the middle. CDR1 and CDR2 from the germline V gene are SGHTA and FQGTGA. The CDR3 has 12 amino acids. CDR3 residues: CASSFSGNTIYF. The CDR3 DNA is TGTGCCAGCAGCTTCTCTGGAAACACCATATATTTT.

This chain uses TRBV19 with TRBJ1-4; 10 bases map to TRBD1. After removal of 7 bases from V and 8 bases from J, the junction contained 10 bases not matched to a gene. Per the germline V gene, CDR1 is LNHDA and CDR2 is SQIVND (reference sequence). The CDR3 is 15 amino acids. CDR3 sequence (DNA): TGTGCCAGTAAGACAGGGGGCGTCGGACTAGAAAAACTGTTTTTT. Protein product: CASKTGGVGLEKLFF.

This chain joins TRBV6-1 and TRBJ1-4; TRBD1 matches at 7 bases. With V trimmed by 6 bases and J by 7 bases, 11 bases remained unmatched. The CDR3 runs 15 residues. Looked up from germline, CDR1 is MNHNS and CDR2 is SASEGT. CDR3 coding DNA: TGTGCCAGCAGCCGCGAACTCACAGGGGTTGAAAAACTGTTTTTT. The encoded protein is CASSRELTGVEKLFF.

This clonotype was seen many times. CDR3 DNA: TGTGCCAGCAGCTCGGGACCGCTCGATACGCAGTATTTT. Protein sequence: CASSSGPLDTQYF. The genes are TRBV7-6 and TRBJ2-3; perhaps D is TRBD1 or TRBD2 (5 bases each). Germline CDR1 is SGHVS and CDR2 is FNYEAQ. The CDR3 spans 13 residues. Trimming cost V 4 bases and J 6 bases, with 11 bases left between them. The whole variable domain, remainder taken from reference TRBV7-6 and TRBJ2-3, is GAGVSQSPRYKVTKRGQDVALRCDPISGHVSLYWYRQALGQGPEFLTYFNYEAQQDKSGLPNDRFSAERPEGSISTLTIQRTEQRDSAMYRCASSSGPLDTQYFGPGTRLTVL.

Remarks on this clonotype: Because the CDR3 is missing its conserved closing phenylalanine or tryptophan, this is likely a read error. The V call is TRBV12-3 or TRBV12-4, the J call TRBJ2-6, with D unclear. The CDR3 has 17 residues. Trimming left V 7 bases short and J 4 bases short, with 20 bases between. CDR3 coding DNA: TGTGCCAGCAATATCGAATCCCCCAGTGGAGGGGCCAACGTCCTGACTTTA. It codes for CASNIESPSGGANVLTL.

This clonotype is categorized as medium-sized (0.01 to 0.1%). The chain has TRBV6-2 or TRBV6-3 and TRBJ2-7; 8 bases align to TRBD2. The CDR3 runs 13 residues. V trimming: 5 bases; J trimming: 0 bases; junction bases outside the gene matches: 0. Looked up from germline, CDR1 is MNHEY and CDR2 is SVGEGT. The CDR3 coding sequence is TGTGCCAGCAGTCGGGGGGGCTCCTACGAGCAGTACTTC. Its protein is CASSRGGSYEQYF.

The chain recombines TRBV5-1 with TRBJ1-2; TRBD1 matches 7 bases. The CDR3 sequence is 13 residues long. In germline, CDR1 is SGHRS, CDR2 YFSETQ. With 4 bases clipped from V and 8 bases from J, the junction kept 8 bases outside the gene matches. The CDR3 sequence is CASSLQGIEGYTF. DNA for the CDR3: TGCGCCAGCAGCCTACAGGGGATTGAGGGCTACACCTTC.

With respect to this clonotype: One base away lies a much larger clone, so this may be a sequencing read error. The rearrangement uses TRBV12-3 or TRBV12-4 and TRBJ1-1; no definite D call. The CDR3 is 13 residues long. V lost 6 bases and J 3 bases, leaving 11 bases between the germline ends. CDR3 sequence reads: CASSPGVDTEAFF. The CDR3 bases are TGTGCCAGCAGCCCCGGCGTTGACACTGAAGCTTTCTTT.

There are many counts of this clonotype. The chain uses TRBV20-1 and TRBJ2-2; D possibly corresponds to TRBD2 (6 bases). The length of the CDR3 is 17 residues. V lost 0 bases, J lost 4 bases, and 18 bases lay in between. From germline, CDR1 is DFQATT and CDR2 SNEGSKA (reference sequence). CDR3 region: CSARDSAGKAGTGELFF. The CDR3 DNA follows: TGCAGTGCTAGAGACTCCGCGGGCAAAGCGGGCACCGGGGAGCTGTTTTTT.